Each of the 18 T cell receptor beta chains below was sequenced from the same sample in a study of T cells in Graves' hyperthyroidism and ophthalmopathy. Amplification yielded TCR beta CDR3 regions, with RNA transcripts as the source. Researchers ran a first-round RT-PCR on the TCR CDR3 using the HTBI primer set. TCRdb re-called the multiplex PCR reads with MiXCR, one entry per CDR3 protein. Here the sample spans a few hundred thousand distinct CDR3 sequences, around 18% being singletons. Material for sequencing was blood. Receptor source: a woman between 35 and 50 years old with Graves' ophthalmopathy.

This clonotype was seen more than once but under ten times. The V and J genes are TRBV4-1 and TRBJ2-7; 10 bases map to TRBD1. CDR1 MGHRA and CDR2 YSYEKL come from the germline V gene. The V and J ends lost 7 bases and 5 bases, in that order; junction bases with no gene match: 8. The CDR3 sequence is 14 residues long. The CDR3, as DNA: TGCGCCAGCATGAGTTGGACAGGGGGTGACGAGCAGTACTTC. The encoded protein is CASMSWTGGDEQYF.

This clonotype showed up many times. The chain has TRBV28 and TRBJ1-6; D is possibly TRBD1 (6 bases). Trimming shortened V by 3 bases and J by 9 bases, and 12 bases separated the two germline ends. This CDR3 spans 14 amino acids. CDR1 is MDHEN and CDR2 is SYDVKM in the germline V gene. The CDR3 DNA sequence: TGTGCCAGCAGTTTTCCCAGGGGTGGTTCACCCCTCCACTTT. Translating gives CASSFPRGGSPLHF.

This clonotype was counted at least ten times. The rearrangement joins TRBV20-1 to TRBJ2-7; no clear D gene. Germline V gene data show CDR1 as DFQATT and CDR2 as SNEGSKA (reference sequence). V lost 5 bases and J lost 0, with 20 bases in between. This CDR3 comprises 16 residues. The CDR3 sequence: CSALAQLGPSSYEQYF. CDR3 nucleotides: TGCAGTGCTCTGGCCCAACTTGGTCCTAGCTCCTACGAGCAGTACTTC.

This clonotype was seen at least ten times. CDR3 residues: CASSVASEQGGVETQYF. The DNA of the CDR3 is TGTGCCAGCAGCGTAGCTTCAGAACAGGGCGGGGTGGAGACCCAGTACTTC. The rearrangement uses TRBV9 and TRBJ2-5; perhaps D is TRBD1 or TRBD2 (6 bases each). From germline, CDR1 is SGDLS and CDR2 YYNGEE. The CDR3 sequence is 17 residues long. V dropped 0 bases and J dropped 5 bases, with 20 bases sitting between them.

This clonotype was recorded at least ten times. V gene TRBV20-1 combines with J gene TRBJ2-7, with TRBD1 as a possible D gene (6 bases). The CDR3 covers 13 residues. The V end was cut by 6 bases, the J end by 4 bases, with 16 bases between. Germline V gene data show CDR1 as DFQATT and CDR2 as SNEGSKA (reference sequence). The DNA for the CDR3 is TGCAGTGCCAATCCCAGGGGTCCGTACGAGCAGTACTTC. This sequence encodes CSANPRGPYEQYF.

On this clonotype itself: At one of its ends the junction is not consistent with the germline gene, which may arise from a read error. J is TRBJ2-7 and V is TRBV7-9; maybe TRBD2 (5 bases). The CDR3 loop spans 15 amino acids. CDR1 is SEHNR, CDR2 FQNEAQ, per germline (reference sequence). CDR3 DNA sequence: TGTGTCAGCAGCTCGACTGGTTTCAAGGAGGACGAGCAGTACTTC. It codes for CVSSSTGFKEDEQYF.

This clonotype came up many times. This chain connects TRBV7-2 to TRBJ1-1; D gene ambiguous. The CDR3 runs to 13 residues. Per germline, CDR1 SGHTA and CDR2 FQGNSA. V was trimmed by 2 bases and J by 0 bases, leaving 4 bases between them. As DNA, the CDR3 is TGTGCCAGCAGCTTATATCTGAACACTGAAGCTTTCTTT. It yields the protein CASSLYLNTEAFF.

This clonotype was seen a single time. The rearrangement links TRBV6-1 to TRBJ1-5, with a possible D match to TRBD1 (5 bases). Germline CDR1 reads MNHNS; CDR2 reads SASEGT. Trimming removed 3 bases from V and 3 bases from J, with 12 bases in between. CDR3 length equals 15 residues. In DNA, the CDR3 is TGTGCCAGCAGTGATGGTTGGGGGACCAATCAGCCCCAGCATTTT. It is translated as CASSDGWGTNQPQHF.

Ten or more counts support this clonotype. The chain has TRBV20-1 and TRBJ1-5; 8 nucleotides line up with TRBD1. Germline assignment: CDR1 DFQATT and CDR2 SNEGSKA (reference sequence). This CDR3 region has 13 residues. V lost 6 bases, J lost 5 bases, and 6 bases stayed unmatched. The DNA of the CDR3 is TGCAGTGCGGACAGGGAGGGCGATCAGCCCCAGCATTTT. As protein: CSADREGDQPQHF.

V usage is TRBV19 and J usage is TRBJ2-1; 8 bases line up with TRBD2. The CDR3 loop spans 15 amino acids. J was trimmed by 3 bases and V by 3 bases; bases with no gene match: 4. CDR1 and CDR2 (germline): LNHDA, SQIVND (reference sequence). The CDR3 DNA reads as TGTGCCAGTAGTATTTCCCTAGCGGGCTACAATGAGCAGTTCTTC. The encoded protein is CASSISLAGYNEQFF.

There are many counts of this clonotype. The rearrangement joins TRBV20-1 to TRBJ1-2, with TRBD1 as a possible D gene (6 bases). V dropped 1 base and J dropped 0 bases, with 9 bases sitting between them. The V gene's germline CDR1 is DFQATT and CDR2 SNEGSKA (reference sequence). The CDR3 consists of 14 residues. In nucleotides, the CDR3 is TGCAGTGCTAGAGGCAGGGGTTCTAACTATGGCTACACCTTC. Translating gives CSARGRGSNYGYTF.

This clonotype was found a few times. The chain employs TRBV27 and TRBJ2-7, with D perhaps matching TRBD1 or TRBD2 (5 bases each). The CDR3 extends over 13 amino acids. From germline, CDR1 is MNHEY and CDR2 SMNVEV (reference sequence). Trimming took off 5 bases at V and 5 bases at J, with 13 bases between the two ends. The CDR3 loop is CASSNRGGNEQYF. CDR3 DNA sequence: TGTGCCAGCAGTAACCGGGGCGGAAACGAGCAGTACTTC.

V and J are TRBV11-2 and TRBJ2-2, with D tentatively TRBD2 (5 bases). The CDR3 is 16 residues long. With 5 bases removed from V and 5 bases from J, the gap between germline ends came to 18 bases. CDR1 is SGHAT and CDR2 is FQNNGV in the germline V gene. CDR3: CASSPIRGRRTGELFF. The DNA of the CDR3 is TGTGCCAGCAGCCCAATCAGAGGGCGCAGAACCGGGGAGCTGTTTTTT.

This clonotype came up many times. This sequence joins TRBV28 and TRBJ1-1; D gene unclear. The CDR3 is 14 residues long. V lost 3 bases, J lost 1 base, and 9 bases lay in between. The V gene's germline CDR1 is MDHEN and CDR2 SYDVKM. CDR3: CASSFRVGNTEAFF. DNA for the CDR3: TGTGCCAGCAGTTTTAGGGTGGGGAACACTGAAGCTTTCTTT.

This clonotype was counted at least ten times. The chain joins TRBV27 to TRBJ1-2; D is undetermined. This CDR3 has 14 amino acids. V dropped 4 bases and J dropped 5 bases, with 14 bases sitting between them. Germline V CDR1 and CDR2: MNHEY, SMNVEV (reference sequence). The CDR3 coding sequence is TGTGCCAGCAGTTCGGTGGAGAACGATTATGGCTACACCTTC. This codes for CASSSVENDYGYTF.

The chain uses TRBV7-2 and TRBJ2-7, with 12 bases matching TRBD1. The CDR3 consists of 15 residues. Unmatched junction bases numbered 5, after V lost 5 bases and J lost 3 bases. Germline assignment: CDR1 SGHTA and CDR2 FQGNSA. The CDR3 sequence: CASSRGQGAFYEQYF. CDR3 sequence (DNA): TGTGCCAGCAGCAGGGGACAGGGGGCTTTCTACGAGCAGTACTTC.

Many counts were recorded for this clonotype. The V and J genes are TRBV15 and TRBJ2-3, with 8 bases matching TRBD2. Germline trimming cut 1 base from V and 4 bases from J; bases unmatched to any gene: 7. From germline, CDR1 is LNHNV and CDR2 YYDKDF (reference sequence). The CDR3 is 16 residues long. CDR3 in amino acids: CATSRASGSVADTQYF. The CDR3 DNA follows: TGTGCCACCAGCAGAGCCAGCGGGAGCGTTGCAGATACGCAGTATTTT. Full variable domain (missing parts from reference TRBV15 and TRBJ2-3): DAMVIQNPRYQVTQFGKPVTLSCSQTLNHNVMYWYQQKSSQAPKLLFHYYDKDFNNEADTPDNFQSRRPNTSFCFLDIRSPGLGDTAMYLCATSRASGSVADTQYFGPGTRLTVL.

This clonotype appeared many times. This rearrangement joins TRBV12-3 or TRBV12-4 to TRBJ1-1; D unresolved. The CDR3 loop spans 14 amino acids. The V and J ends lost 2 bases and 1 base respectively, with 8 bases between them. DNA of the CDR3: TGTGCCAGCAGTTTAAAGTGGGGGAACACTGAAGCTTTCTTT. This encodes CASSLKWGNTEAFF.